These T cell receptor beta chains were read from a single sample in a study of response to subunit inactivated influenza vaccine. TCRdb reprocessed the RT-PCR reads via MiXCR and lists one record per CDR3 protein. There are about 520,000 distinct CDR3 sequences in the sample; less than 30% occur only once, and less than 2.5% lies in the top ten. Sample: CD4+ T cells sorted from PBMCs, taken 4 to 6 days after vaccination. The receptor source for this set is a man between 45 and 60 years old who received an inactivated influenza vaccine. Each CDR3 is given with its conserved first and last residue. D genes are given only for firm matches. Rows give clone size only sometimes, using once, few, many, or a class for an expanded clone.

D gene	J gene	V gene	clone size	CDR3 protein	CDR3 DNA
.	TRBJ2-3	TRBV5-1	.	CASSLSDQRPDTQYF	TGCGCCAGCAGCCTATCCGACCAGCGGCCAGATACGCAGTATTTT
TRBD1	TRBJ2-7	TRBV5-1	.	CASKNGQEISYEQYF	TGCGCCAGCAAGAATGGACAGGAGATTTCCTACGAGCAGTACTTC
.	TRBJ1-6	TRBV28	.	CASSRVIRGGSFNSPLHF	TGTGCCAGCAGTCGCGTAATCAGGGGAGGTTCTTTTAATTCACCCCTCCACTTT
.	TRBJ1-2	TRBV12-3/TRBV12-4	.	CASSLGRPPGYTF	TGTGCCAGCAGTTTGGGAAGGCCTCCTGGCTACACCTTC
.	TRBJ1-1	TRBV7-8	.	CASSLDHNTEAFF	TGTGCCAGCAGCTTAGACCACAACACTGAAGCTTTCTTT
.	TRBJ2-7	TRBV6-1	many	CASSVGPLDGAYEQYF	TGTGCCAGCAGTGTGGGACCATTGGATGGGGCCTACGAGCAGTACTTC
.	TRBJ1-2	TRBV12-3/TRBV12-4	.	CASSSFGTLGYTF	TGTGCCAGCAGCTCCTTCGGGACACTTGGCTACACCTTC
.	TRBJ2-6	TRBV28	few	CASSSQSTSGANVLTF	TGTGCCAGCAGTTCCCAGTCCACCTCTGGGGCCAACGTCCTGACTTTC
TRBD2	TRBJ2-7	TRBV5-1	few	CASSPGLARYEQYF	TGCGCCAGCAGCCCGGGACTAGCGAGGTACGAGCAGTACTTC
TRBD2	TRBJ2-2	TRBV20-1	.	CSARDLGTRRTGELFF	TGCAGTGCTAGAGATCTGGGGACTAGGAGGACCGGGGAGCTGTTTTTT
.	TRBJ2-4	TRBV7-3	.	CASSLTWGHPQGPGIQYF	TGTGCCAGCAGCTTAACATGGGGTCACCCTCAGGGTCCAGGCATTCAGTACTTC
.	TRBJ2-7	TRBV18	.	CASSPAGSPGEQYF	TGTGCCAGCTCACCGGCAGGGAGTCCCGGCGAGCAGTACTTC
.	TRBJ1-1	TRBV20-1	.	CSAASGTNTEAFF	TGCAGTGCCGCCTCGGGGACCAACACTGAAGCTTTCTTT
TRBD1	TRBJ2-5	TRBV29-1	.	CSVGTGSRETQYF	TGCAGCGTGGGGACAGGCAGCCGCGAGACCCAGTACTTC
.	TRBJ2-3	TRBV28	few	CASSLSLGRGTDTQYF	TGTGCCAGCAGTTTATCGCTGGGTAGGGGCACAGATACGCAGTATTTT
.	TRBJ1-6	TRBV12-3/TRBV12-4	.	CASSLGGVEGSPLHF	TGTGCCAGCAGTCTAGGGGGGGTGGAGGGGTCACCCCTCCACTTT
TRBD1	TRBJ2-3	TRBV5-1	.	CASSEQGAFDTQYF	TGCGCCAGCAGCGAGCAGGGGGCCTTTGATACGCAGTATTTT
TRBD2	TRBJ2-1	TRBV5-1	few	CASSQEPLAGGYNEQFF	TGCGCCAGCAGCCAGGAGCCTCTTGCGGGGGGCTACAATGAGCAGTTCTTC
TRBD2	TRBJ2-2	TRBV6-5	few	CASSYLGLAGNTGELFF	TGTGCCAGCAGTTACCTGGGACTAGCGGGGAACACCGGGGAGCTGTTTTTT
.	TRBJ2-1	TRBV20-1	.	CSGGDWGTNEQFF	TGCAGTGGTGGAGATTGGGGAACTAATGAGCAGTTCTTC
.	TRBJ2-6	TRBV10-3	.	CAISDRTSGANVLTF	TGTGCCATCAGTGACCGGACATCCGGGGCCAACGTCCTGACTTTC
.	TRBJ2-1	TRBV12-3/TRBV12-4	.	CASSFLDEQFF	TGTGCCAGCAGTTTTTTAGATGAGCAGTTCTTC
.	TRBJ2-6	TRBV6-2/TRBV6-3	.	CASRDGSSGANVLTF	TGTGCCAGCAGGGACGGTAGCTCTGGGGCCAACGTCCTGACTTTC
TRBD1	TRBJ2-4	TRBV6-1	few	CASRRTGKNIQYF	TGTGCCAGCAGACGGACAGGCAAAAACATTCAGTACTTC
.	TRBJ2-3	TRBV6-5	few	CASSYFGTPDTQYF	TGTGCCAGCAGTTACTTCGGTACCCCAGATACGCAGTATTTT
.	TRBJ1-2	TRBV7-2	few	CASSLVGGRSYGYTF	TGTGCCAGCAGCTTAGTAGGTGGCAGGTCTTATGGCTACACCTTC
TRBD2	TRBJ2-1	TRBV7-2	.	CASSLVQLAGGPNEQFF	TGTGCCAGCAGCTTAGTTCAACTAGCGGGAGGTCCCAATGAGCAGTTCTTC
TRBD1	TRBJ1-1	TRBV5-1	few	CASSLGQGIGTEAFF	TGCGCCAGCAGCCTCGGACAGGGTATTGGCACTGAAGCTTTCTTT
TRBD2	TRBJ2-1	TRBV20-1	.	CSAPSSGSLRYNEQFF	TGCAGTGCTCCTTCTAGCGGGAGTTTGAGGTACAATGAGCAGTTCTTC
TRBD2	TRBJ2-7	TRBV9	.	CASSVVPTSGRDEQYF	TGTGCCAGCAGCGTAGTCCCGACTAGCGGGAGAGACGAGCAGTACTTC
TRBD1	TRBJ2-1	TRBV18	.	CASSPPVGTGGNEQFF	TGTGCCAGCTCACCACCGGTCGGGACAGGGGGCAATGAGCAGTTCTTC
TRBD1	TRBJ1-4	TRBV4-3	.	CASSLRQGTNEKLFF	TGCGCCAGCAGCCTAAGACAGGGGACTAATGAAAAACTGTTTTTT
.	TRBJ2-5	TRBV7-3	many	CASSLDRQETQYF	TGCGCCAGCAGCTTGGACAGACAAGAGACCCAGTACTTC
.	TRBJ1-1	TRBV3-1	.	CASSPAHGGTTEAFF	TGTGCCAGCAGCCCAGCCCATGGGGGGACCACTGAAGCTTTCTTT
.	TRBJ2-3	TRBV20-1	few	CSARVPLATDTQYF	TGCAGTGCTAGAGTCCCCCTAGCGACAGATACGCAGTATTTT
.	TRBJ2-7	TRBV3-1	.	CASSLRDTHHEQYF	TGTGCCAGCAGCCTCCGGGACACTCACCACGAGCAGTACTTC
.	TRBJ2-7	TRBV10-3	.	CAISEPKEEQYF	TGTGCCATCAGTGAGCCGAAGGAGGAGCAGTACTTC
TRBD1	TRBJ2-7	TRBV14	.	CASSPRTGNPYEQYF	TGTGCCAGCAGCCCGCGGACAGGTAATCCCTACGAGCAGTACTTC
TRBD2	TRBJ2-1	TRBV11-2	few	CASSWKAGGSYNEQFF	TGTGCCAGCAGCTGGAAGGCGGGGGGCTCCTACAATGAGCAGTTCTTC
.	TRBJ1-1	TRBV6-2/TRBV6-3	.	CASRVGGRLAEAFF	TGTGCCAGCAGAGTAGGGGGTCGGCTAGCTGAAGCTTTCTTT
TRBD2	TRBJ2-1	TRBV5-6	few	CASSFMRISGRGNEQFF	TGTGCCAGCAGCTTTATGAGGATTAGCGGGAGAGGGAATGAGCAGTTCTTC
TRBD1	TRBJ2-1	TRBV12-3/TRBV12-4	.	CASSSDRVEFF	TGTGCCAGCAGCTCGGACAGGGTGGAGTTCTTC
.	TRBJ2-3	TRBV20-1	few	CSARDFLSLGPDTQYF	TGCAGTGCTAGAGATTTCCTCTCCCTAGGGCCAGATACGCAGTATTTT
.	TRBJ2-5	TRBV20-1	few	CSARRLTLQETQYF	TGCAGTGCTAGGCGTCTTACTCTTCAAGAGACCCAGTACTTC
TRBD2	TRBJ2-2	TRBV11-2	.	CASSRGGRTTGELFF	TGTGCCAGCAGCCGGGGGGGCAGGACGACCGGGGAGCTGTTTTTT
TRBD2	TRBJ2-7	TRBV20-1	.	CSARYRGGEQYF	TGCAGTGCTAGGTACCGCGGGGGCGAGCAGTACTTC